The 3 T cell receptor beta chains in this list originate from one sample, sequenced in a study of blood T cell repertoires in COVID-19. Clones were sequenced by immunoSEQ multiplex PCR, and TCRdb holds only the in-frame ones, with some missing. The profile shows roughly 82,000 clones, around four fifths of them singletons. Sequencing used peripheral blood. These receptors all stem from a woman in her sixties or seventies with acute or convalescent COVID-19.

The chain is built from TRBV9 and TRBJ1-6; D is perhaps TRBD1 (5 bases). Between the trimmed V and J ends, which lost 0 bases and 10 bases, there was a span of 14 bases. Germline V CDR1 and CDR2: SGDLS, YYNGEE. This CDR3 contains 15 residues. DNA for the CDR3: TGTGCCAGCAGCGTAGATCAGGTCCCAGGGTCACCCCTCCACTTT. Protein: CASSVDQVPGSPLHF. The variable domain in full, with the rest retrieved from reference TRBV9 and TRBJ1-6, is DSGVTQTPKHLITATGQRVTLRCSPRSGDLSVYWYQQSLDQGLQFLIQYYNGEERAKGNILERFSAQQFPDLHSELNLSSLELGDSALYFCASSVDQVPGSPLHFGNGTRLTVT.

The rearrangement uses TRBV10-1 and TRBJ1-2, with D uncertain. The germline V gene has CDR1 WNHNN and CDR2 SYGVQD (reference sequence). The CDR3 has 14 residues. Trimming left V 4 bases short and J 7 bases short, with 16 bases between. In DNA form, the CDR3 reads TGCGCCAGCAGTGCGGGATCCCCCTCTTCTGGCTACACCTTC. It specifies CASSAGSPSSGYTF.

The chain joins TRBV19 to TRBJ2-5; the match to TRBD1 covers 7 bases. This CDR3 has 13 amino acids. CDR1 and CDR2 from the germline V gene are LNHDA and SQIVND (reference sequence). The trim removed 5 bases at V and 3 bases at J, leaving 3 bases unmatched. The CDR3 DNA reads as TGTGCCAGTAGTCGGGACAGCGAAGAGACCCAGTACTTC. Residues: CASSRDSEETQYF.